The T cell receptor (beta chain) under discussion was sequenced for a study of OX40 agonist ivuxolimab in advanced cancers. Study context: Patients were dosed intravenously with ivuxolimab at 0.01 to 10 mg/kg every 2 weeks. The study's findings and limits: People who partly responded at 0.1-3.0 mg/kg had some of the least clonal expansion seen.

Points on this clone: The antigen is unknown.

In germline, CDR1 is MNHNS, CDR2 SASEGT. The CDR3 contains 14 residues. V was shortened by 4 bases and J by 2 bases, with 10 bases between the two germline ends. Blood got drawn at baseline, again on cycle 4 day 1, and then on cycle 7 day 1. TCRdb keeps only in-frame clones here, not all; method: immunoSEQ multiplex PCR. The sample contains 30,000 to 45,000 clones, roughly 90% of which appear only once. The specimen was CD4+ or CD8+ T cells sorted from blood, collected in a trial of the OX40 agonist ivuxolimab. The rearrangement joins TRBV6-1 to TRBJ2-3, with D tentatively TRBD1 or TRBD2 (5 bases each). The source is an adult with an advanced solid tumor such as melanoma, head and neck, liver or kidney cancer. The CDR3 sequence is CASSVGGATDTQYF. The CDR3 DNA sequence: TGTGCCAGCAGTGTTGGGGGAGCCACAGATACGCAGTATTTT.